One sample yielded the 20 T cell receptor beta chains listed below, sequenced in a study of shared clonotypes between healthy human individuals. Assay used: immunoSEQ multiplex PCR; TCRdb lists only in-frame clones, some missing. The sample consists of more than 2 million clones, around 95% of them appearing once. Terminally differentiated effector memory CD45RA+ cells were excluded from the naive CD8 cells, which were CD45RO-negative and positively selected for CCR7. Sequenced sample: naive CD8+ T cells from PBMCs. Receptors were obtained from a man between 18 and 35 years old in good health. Some clones in this sample may be carry-over from other donors' samples.

The J gene is TRBJ2-2, the V gene TRBV4-1; 7 bases are shared with TRBD1. Trimming at V came to 2 bases and at J to 4 bases, leaving 10 bases not matched to a gene. CDR1 is MGHRA, CDR2 YSYEKL, per germline. There are 17 residues in the CDR3. CDR3 region: CASSQSPGTVSTGELFF. The CDR3 coding sequence is TGCGCCAGCAGCCAATCCCCCGGGACAGTAAGCACCGGGGAGCTGTTTTTT.

The CDR3: CASSLLGHIPETQYF. The DNA of the CDR3 is TGCGCCAGCAGCTTACTAGGACACATTCCAGAGACCCAGTACTTC. The rearrangement uses TRBV5-1 and TRBJ2-5; D possibly matches TRBD1 or TRBD2 (5 bases each). Germline CDR1 SGHRS, CDR2 YFSETQ. V was cut by 2 bases and J by 4 bases, with 15 bases left in between. This CDR3 is built from 15 residues.

The rearrangement links TRBV7-9 to TRBJ2-2; 8 bases are a match to TRBD1. V was pared by 5 bases and J by 5 bases, with 10 bases of the junction left unmatched. The length of the CDR3 is 16 residues. Germline assignment: CDR1 SEHNR and CDR2 FQNEAQ (reference sequence). The CDR3 DNA is TGTGCCAGCAGCCTTGGACAGGGTCTCCCAACCGGGGAGCTGTTTTTT. Its translation: CASSLGQGLPTGELFF.

CDR3 loop: CASRRTFQETQYF. CDR3 nucleotide sequence: TGCGCCAGCAGACGGACCTTCCAAGAGACCCAGTACTTC. This rearrangement joins TRBV4-3 to TRBJ2-5; D unclear. The V end was cut by 6 bases, the J end by 1 base, with 9 bases between. Germline lookup yields CDR1 LGHNA and CDR2 YSLEER. The CDR3 is made up of 13 amino acids.

The chain carries TRBV28 and TRBJ2-7, with D possibly TRBD1 on 6 matching bases. Germline CDR1 and CDR2: MDHEN and SYDVKM. This CDR3 has 15 amino acids. Between the trimmed V and J ends, which lost 3 bases and 1 base, there was a span of 13 bases. CDR3 amino acids: CASSFLAGESYEQYF. The DNA for the CDR3 is TGTGCCAGCAGTTTCCTGGCAGGGGAGTCCTACGAGCAGTACTTC.

This chain links TRBV19 with TRBJ2-5, with D possibly TRBD2 on 5 matching bases. Germline-derived CDR1 and CDR2 are LNHDA and SQIVND (reference sequence). V was clipped by 4 bases and J by 3 bases, with 15 bases between them. The CDR3 is made up of 15 amino acids. The CDR3: CASSTRVGREETQYF. The CDR3 DNA sequence: TGTGCCAGTAGTACGAGGGTTGGCCGGGAAGAGACCCAGTACTTC. Combining the CDR3 with reference TRBV19 and TRBJ2-5 gives the whole variable domain DGGITQSPKYLFRKEGQNVTLSCEQNLNHDAMYWYRQDPGQGLRLIYYSQIVNDFQKGDIAEGYSVSREKKESFPLTVTSAQKNPTAFYLCASSTRVGREETQYFGPGTRLLVL.

This chain joins TRBV5-6 and TRBJ2-5, with D perhaps TRBD1 or TRBD2 (5 bases each). V was cut by 0 bases and J by 5 bases, with 11 bases left in between. This CDR3 comprises 14 residues. Germline values: CDR1 SGHDT, CDR2 YYEEEE. The CDR3 DNA reads TGTGCCAGCAGCTTGGTCGGGGCCGCTGAGACCCAGTACTTC. It encodes CASSLVGAAETQYF.

This clone was counted between two and nine times. The V gene is TRBV5-5, the J gene TRBJ1-1; D ambiguous. The CDR3 runs 12 residues. Germline CDR1 SGHKS, CDR2 YYEKEE (reference sequence). Trimming removed 4 bases from V and 0 bases from J, with 4 bases in between. CDR3 DNA sequence: TGTGCCAGCAGCCGCTTGAACACTGAAGCTTTCTTT. Protein product: CASSRLNTEAFF.

The chain combines TRBV4-3 with TRBJ2-1, with 8 nucleotides matching TRBD2. This CDR3 has 17 amino acids. Germline V lookup: CDR1 LGHNA, CDR2 YSLEER. Trimming removed 2 bases from V and 5 bases from J; junction bases left unmatched: 11. The CDR3 bases are TGCGCCAGCAGCCAAAACCCCTCGCGGGAGGTTAACAATGAGCAGTTCTTC. Its translation: CASSQNPSREVNNEQFF.

Written as DNA, the CDR3 is TGTGCCAGCAGTATTACGGGGTTAGAGAAAGAGACCCAGTACTTC. Protein: CASSITGLEKETQYF. The chain employs TRBV6-5 and TRBJ2-5; D may be TRBD2 (5 bases). CDR1 MNHEY and CDR2 SVGAGI come from the germline V gene. The CDR3 contains 15 residues. V was clipped by 5 bases and J by 3 bases, with 16 bases between them.

The rearrangement links TRBV12-1 to TRBJ2-2; TRBD2 is taken as the D call from the table, unchecked against the DNA. TRBV12-1 is classified as a pseudogene. CDR3 length: 18 amino acids. CDR3 amino acids: CASSFEDQQEAPAGELFF. The DNA for the CDR3 is TGTGCCAGCAGCTTTGAGGATCAGCAGGAGGCCCCTGCCGGGGAGCTGTTTTTT.

The sample holds a few counts of this clone. The rearrangement joins TRBV28 to TRBJ1-2; the D gene is possibly TRBD1 (5 bases). The CDR3 consists of 11 residues. The V end lost 8 bases, the J end lost 6 bases, and 10 bases lay between the germline ends. Germline V gives CDR1 MDHEN, CDR2 SYDVKM. CDR3 region: CASSVGDGYTF. Here the CDR3 DNA reads TGTGCCAGCTCCGTGGGGGATGGCTACACCTTC.

This clone showed up just once. This chain joins TRBV4-2 and TRBJ2-7; 10 bases map to TRBD1. This CDR3 spans 15 amino acids. From germline, CDR1 is LGHNA and CDR2 YNFKEQ. Unmatched junction bases numbered 3, after V lost 4 bases and J lost 0 bases. CDR3: CASSPDRGSSYEQYF. Written as DNA, the CDR3 is TGTGCCAGCAGCCCGGACAGGGGGTCCTCCTACGAGCAGTACTTC.

A remark on this clone: Other DNA sequences within the sample encode an identical CDR3. The chain links TRBV11-2 to TRBJ2-7, with TRBD2 matching 9 bases. CDR1 is SGHAT, CDR2 FQNNGV, per germline. This CDR3 comprises 14 residues. With 3 bases clipped from V and 2 bases from J, the junction kept 2 bases outside the gene matches. This CDR3 is CASSFSGGAYEQYF. CDR3 bases: TGTGCCAGCAGCTTTAGCGGGGGAGCCTACGAGCAGTACTTC.

Note on this clone: The same CDR3 is also encoded by other DNA sequences in this sample. The V call is TRBV13, the J call TRBJ2-7; 9 bases match TRBD2. Trimming took 0 bases from V and 5 from J; bases not matched to a gene: 2. Germline-derived CDR1 and CDR2 are PRHDT and FYEKMQ (reference sequence). The CDR3 has 14 amino acids. The CDR3 DNA is TGTGCCAGCAGCTTAGGAGCGGGAGGCAACGAGCAGTACTTC. Its protein is CASSLGAGGNEQYF.

The table lists this clone with a count of one. The rearrangement links TRBV27 to TRBJ1-5; TRBD1 is a possible D gene (5 bases). Trimming took off 0 bases at V and 0 bases at J, with 9 bases between the two ends. CDR1 is MNHEY and CDR2 is SMNVEV in the germline V gene (reference sequence). CDR3 length: 16 residues. The CDR3 sequence: CASSLSMGHSNQPQHF. DNA of the CDR3: TGTGCCAGCAGTTTATCGATGGGGCATAGCAATCAGCCCCAGCATTTT.

The CDR3 nucleotides read TGCGCCAGCAGCGGACCCGGGACTAGCTTCAATGAGCAGTTCTTC. This sequence encodes CASSGPGTSFNEQFF. The chain joins TRBV4-3 to TRBJ2-1, with TRBD2 matching 9 bases. The CDR3 covers 15 residues. CDR1 is LGHNA and CDR2 is YSLEER in the germline V gene. Trimming at V came to 5 bases and at J to 6 bases, leaving 8 bases not matched to a gene.

V gene TRBV14 combines with J gene TRBJ2-7, with TRBD1 matching over 7 bases. The CDR3 covers 14 residues. Germline CDR1 is SGHDN and CDR2 is FVKESK. After removal of 1 base from V and 4 bases from J, the junction contained 4 bases not matched to a gene. The DNA for the CDR3 is TGTGCCAGCAGCCAAGGGACGACAGGGTACGAGCAGTACTTC. Translating it yields CASSQGTTGYEQYF.

The chain has TRBV27 and TRBJ2-1; D is uncertain. This CDR3 is 13 amino acids long. The V end lost 6 bases, the J end lost 3 bases, and 9 bases lay between the germline ends. The germline V gene encodes CDR1 MNHEY and CDR2 SMNVEV (reference sequence). CDR3 sequence reads: CASRDILYNEQFF. DNA of the CDR3: TGTGCCAGCAGAGACATCCTCTACAATGAGCAGTTCTTC.

The gene calls are TRBV27 and TRBJ2-1, with 10 bases aligning to TRBD2. In germline, CDR1 is MNHEY, CDR2 SMNVEV (reference sequence). Trimming at V came to 0 bases and at J to 6 bases, leaving 14 bases not matched to a gene. The CDR3 is made up of 19 amino acids. CDR3 in amino acids: CASSLSSASWSGRANEQFF. CDR3 DNA sequence: TGTGCCAGCAGTTTATCTTCGGCCTCTTGGAGCGGGAGGGCCAATGAGCAGTTCTTC.